What follows are 18 T cell receptor beta chains derived from one specimen sequenced in a study of cytomegalovirus exposure and HLA in healthy donors. The PCR contained 60 Vbeta and 13 Jbeta primers. TCRdb's table, derived via immunoSEQ multiplex PCR, lists solely in-frame clones and lacks some. In the table there are 200,000 or so clones, roughly 80% of which are singletons. Specimen: PBMCs. The receptors originated from a male donor in good health and CMV-seronegative.

The CDR3 region is CASSDRANYNQPQHF. The CDR3 DNA follows: TGTGCCAGCTCAGACAGGGCGAATTACAATCAGCCCCAGCATTTT. The rearrangement uses TRBV19 and TRBJ1-5, with 7 bases fitting TRBD1. The germline V gene has CDR1 LNHDA and CDR2 SQIVND (reference sequence). The CDR3 extends over 15 amino acids. V lost 9 bases, J lost 3 bases, and 11 bases stayed unmatched.

Concerning this clone: The same CDR3 can be traced to other DNA sequences in this sample. The chain recombines TRBV10-1 with TRBJ2-1; 8 bases agree with TRBD2. CDR3 size: 14 residues. With V trimmed by 6 bases and J by 7 bases, 8 bases remained unmatched. Germline V gives CDR1 WNHNN, CDR2 SYGVQD (reference sequence). CDR3 bases: TGCGCCAGCAGGGCCAGCGGGGGAGATAATGAGCAGTTCTTC. Residues: CASRASGGDNEQFF.

This clone was seen more than once but under ten times. The chain recombines TRBV27 with TRBJ1-5; tentatively, D is TRBD1 (5 bases). Trimming cost V 2 bases and J 4 bases, with 12 bases left between them. Germline V gene data show CDR1 as MNHEY and CDR2 as SMNVEV (reference sequence). The CDR3 sequence is 15 residues long. CDR3 protein: CASSLGVQGNQPQHF. CDR3 bases: TGTGCCAGCAGTTTAGGGGTTCAGGGTAATCAGCCCCAGCATTTT.

V gene TRBV14 combines with J gene TRBJ2-1, with 12 bases lining up with TRBD2. Germline V gene sequence: CDR1 SGHDN, CDR2 FVKESK. This CDR3 region has 16 residues. The V gene end was trimmed by 4 bases and the J gene end by 6 bases; junction bases not matched to a gene: 7. In nucleotides, the CDR3 is TGTGCCAGCAGCCCACTTGAGGGACTAGCGGGCAATGAGCAGTTCTTC. This gives the protein CASSPLEGLAGNEQFF.

The rearrangement links TRBV6-1 to TRBJ2-7, with a weak D call TRBD2 (6 bases). This CDR3 has 14 residues. V lost 4 bases, J lost 6 bases, and 16 bases lay in between. CDR1 and CDR2 (germline): MNHNS, SASEGT. CDR3 sequence (DNA): TGTGCCAGCAGTGTCCAGGGTGGAGGGGTCGAGCAGTACTTC. It yields the protein CASSVQGGGVEQYF.

This chain connects TRBV19 to TRBJ2-1; 13 nucleotides agree with TRBD2. The CDR3 consists of 16 residues. Germline V gives CDR1 LNHDA, CDR2 SQIVND (reference sequence). Trimming cost V 4 bases and J 5 bases; bases outside gene matches: 5. As DNA, the CDR3 is TGTGCCAGTAGTACTGGGACTAGCGGGATCGACAATGAGCAGTTCTTC. Its protein product is CASSTGTSGIDNEQFF.

This clone has just a few counts. V and J are TRBV28 and TRBJ1-1, with D tentatively TRBD1 (5 bases). This CDR3 is built from 11 residues. Trimming took off 8 bases at V and 5 bases at J, with 9 bases between the two ends. The germline V gene has CDR1 MDHEN and CDR2 SYDVKM. CDR3 bases: TGTGCCAGCCGGGGGAGGACTGAAGCTTTCTTT. Its protein is CASRGRTEAFF.

Only one count was recorded for this clone. In DNA, the CDR3 is TGTGCCAGCAGTAGACCGGGACTAGCGGCGAACACCGGGGAGCTGTTTTTT. Its translation is CASSRPGLAANTGELFF. The rearrangement uses TRBV27 and TRBJ2-2; 11 bases are shared with TRBD2. The length of the CDR3 is 17 residues. Losses at the gene ends were 5 bases for V and 0 bases for J; bases not matched to a gene: 5. Germline V lookup: CDR1 MNHEY, CDR2 SMNVEV (reference sequence).

The V and J genes are TRBV11-3 and TRBJ2-7; possible D gene TRBD2, 6 bases. The CDR3 is made up of 16 amino acids. Per the germline V gene, CDR1 is SGHNT and CDR2 is YENEEA. The V end lost 6 bases, the J end lost 6 bases, and 24 bases lay between the germline ends. Written as DNA, the CDR3 is TGTGCCAGCAGTCCGAAGGGGAGTGGAGGGACTGGCGAGCAGTACTTC. It specifies CASSPKGSGGTGEQYF.

V and J are TRBV28 and TRBJ2-3; the match to TRBD2 covers 13 bases. Per germline, CDR1 MDHEN and CDR2 SYDVKM. This CDR3 contains 13 residues. V was clipped by 5 bases and J by 14 bases; unmatched bases: 7. CDR3 DNA sequence: TGTGCCAGCAGTAGCACTAGCGGGAGGGCCGGGTATTTT. Its protein product is CASSSTSGRAGYF.

The V gene is TRBV4-1, the J gene TRBJ2-5; 7 bases are shared with TRBD2. The germline V gene encodes CDR1 MGHRA and CDR2 YSYEKL. Trimming took 0 bases from V and 5 from J; bases not matched to a gene: 6. The CDR3 consists of 15 residues. CDR3 nucleotides: TGCGCCAGCAGCCAAGAGGGGGAGGGTGGGGAGACCCAGTACTTC. Its protein product is CASSQEGEGGETQYF.

The chain is built from TRBV10-3 and TRBJ2-7; D might be TRBD1 (6 bases). Germline-derived CDR1 and CDR2 are ENHRY and SYGVKD. The CDR3 has 12 residues. The germline V and J ends were trimmed by 4 bases and 4 bases, with 8 bases remaining between them. CDR3 protein: CAISVQGYEQYF. CDR3 sequence (DNA): TGTGCCATCAGTGTACAGGGATACGAGCAGTACTTC.

This clone was counted only a few times. Other DNA sequences in the sample encode the same CDR3. The chain recombines TRBV6-4 with TRBJ2-3; TRBD1 agrees at 11 bases. This CDR3 is 15 amino acids long. J gave up 3 bases and V 2 bases, and 1 base lay outside the gene matches. The germline gives CDR1 MRHNA, CDR2 SNTAGT. The CDR3 here is CASSDGTGGTDTQYF. Written as DNA, the CDR3 is TGTGCCAGCAGTGACGGGACAGGGGGTACAGATACGCAGTATTTT.

The chain joins TRBV29-1 to TRBJ1-5; 7 positions match TRBD1. Germline V CDR1 and CDR2: SQVTM, ANQGSEA. Germline trimming cut 5 bases from V and 3 bases from J; bases unmatched to any gene: 7. The CDR3 totals 14 residues. This CDR3 reads CSVRATGINQPQHF. CDR3 DNA sequence: TGCAGCGTTCGAGCGACAGGGATCAATCAGCCCCAGCATTTT. Variable domain in full (rest from reference TRBV29-1 and TRBJ1-5): SAVISQKPSRDICQRGTSLTIQCQVDSQVTMMFWYRQQPGQSLTLIATANQGSEATYESGFVIDKFPISRPNLTFSTLTVSNMSPEDSSIYLCSVRATGINQPQHFGDGTRLSIL.

This clone was counted a few times. The V gene is TRBV7-2, the J gene TRBJ2-1, with 8 bases matching TRBD1. V lost 4 bases, J lost 4 bases, and 3 bases stayed unmatched. The CDR3 has 14 residues. The germline V gene encodes CDR1 SGHTA and CDR2 FQGNSA. CDR3 in amino acids: CASSSTGGYNEQFF. CDR3 DNA: TGTGCCAGCAGCTCCACAGGGGGATACAATGAGCAGTTCTTC.

This clone occurred once. V usage is TRBV7-9 and J usage is TRBJ2-3, with TRBD1 matching over 7 bases. Germline CDR1 and CDR2: SEHNR and FQNEAQ (reference sequence). The ends lost 1 base at V and 0 bases at J; junction bases unmatched: 4. This CDR3 has 16 amino acids. The CDR3 spells CASSLEGGLSTDTQYF. CDR3 nucleotide sequence: TGTGCCAGCAGCTTAGAAGGGGGCTTAAGCACAGATACGCAGTATTTT.

This clone was detected only a few times. The chain has TRBV13 and TRBJ2-3, with 7 nucleotides matching TRBD2. The germline gives CDR1 PRHDT, CDR2 FYEKMQ (reference sequence). J lost 10 bases, V lost 5 bases, and 9 bases had no gene match. The CDR3 has 13 residues. The CDR3 loop reads CASSPGGTLSQYF. CDR3 coding DNA: TGTGCCAGCAGCCCCGGGGGGACGTTGTCGCAGTATTTT. The entire variable domain, with the rest obtained from reference TRBV13 and TRBJ2-3, is as follows: AAGVIQSPRHLIKEKRETATLKCYPIPRHDTVYWYQQGPGQDPQFLISFYEKMQSDKGSIPDRFSAQQFSDYHSELNMSSLELGDSALYFCASSPGGTLSQYFGPGTRLTVL.

This sequence joins TRBV5-1 and TRBJ2-7, with 9 bases aligning to TRBD1. Germline V gene sequence: CDR1 SGHRS, CDR2 YFSETQ. This CDR3 is 14 amino acids long. Germline trimming cut 2 bases from V and 5 bases from J; bases unmatched to any gene: 5. The chain's CDR3 is CASSLQQGANEQYF. CDR3 nucleotides: TGCGCCAGCAGCTTACAACAGGGGGCCAACGAGCAGTACTTC.